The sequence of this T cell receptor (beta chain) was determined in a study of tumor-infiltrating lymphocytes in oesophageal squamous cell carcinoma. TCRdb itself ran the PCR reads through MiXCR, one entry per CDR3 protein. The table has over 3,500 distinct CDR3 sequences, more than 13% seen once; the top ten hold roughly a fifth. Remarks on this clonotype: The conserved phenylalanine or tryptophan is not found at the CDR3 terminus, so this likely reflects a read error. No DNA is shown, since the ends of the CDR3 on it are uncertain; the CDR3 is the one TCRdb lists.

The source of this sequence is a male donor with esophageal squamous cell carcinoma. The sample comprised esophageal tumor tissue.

CDR3: CATSTQGAHGYTFGS. This chain links TRBV24-1 with TRBJ2-7; the listed D gene, TRBD1, was not tested against the DNA. The CDR3 region is 15 residues in length, termini included. Per germline, CDR1 KGHDR and CDR2 SFDVKD.